This T cell receptor (beta chain) was sequenced for a study of T cells in Graves' hyperthyroidism and ophthalmopathy (dated by TCRdb to 2018 to 2020). General notes on the study: A discovery cohort of 95 to 100 patients, about 44 with Graves' ophthalmopathy and about 58 with stable Graves' hyperthyroidism, was used to find distinguishing TCR V-J signatures. According to the paper, TCR Vbeta CDR3 sequencing was carried out on over 130 peripheral blood samples, which came from more than 40 ophthalmopathy, around 75 hyperthyroidism and approximately 17 progressor patients. The 75 to 100 discovery patients were randomly split 7:3 into training and test sets. In roughly six Graves' hyperthyroidism patients, the study also compared T-cell repertoires from thyroid tissue with T-cell repertoires from blood. After sampling, hyperthyroidism patients received methimazole starting at 30 mg daily, and ophthalmopathy patients received high-dose intravenous methylprednisolone. Prospective prediction of ophthalmopathy was tested in an independent validation cohort of 18 to 20 hyperthyroidism patients and around 16 patients who later progressed to ophthalmopathy. Here is what the overall study found, with its caveats: In validation, the model predicted progression to ophthalmopathy with just under 71% sensitivity and 72% to 85% specificity, a median of 6.5 months before onset. Blood samples also contained most of the expanded thyroid clonotypes (frequency above 0.001), which suggests that blood repertoires may reflect thyroid immune responses. No statistical method was used to set the sample size in advance, and investigators knew the group allocation. A model built on a 13 V-J signature distinguished ophthalmopathy from stable hyperthyroidism, reaching roughly 88% sensitivity and around 82% specificity in cross-validation and 80%/75% in testing.

Graves' hyperthyroidism was defined as stable when no progression to ophthalmopathy occurred over 18 months of follow-up. Hyperthyroidism patients were aged 18 to 65 years and newly diagnosed, with disease duration of less than 2 months. Patients with uncontrolled infections, other autoimmune diseases, pregnancy or lactation were excluded. Diagnoses relied on clinical symptoms, serum thyroxine and TRAb, thyroid ultrasound and orbital computed tomography. Total RNA was extracted with Trizol reagent, and quality was checked on an Agilent 2100 Bioanalyzer. About this clonotype: Its antigen is unknown. There are no base qualities to consult, and no much larger clone falls within one base.

The TCR beta CDR3 regions were amplified from RNA transcripts. The first round of RT-PCR for the TCR CDR3 was performed with the HTBI primer set and the Qiagen OneStep RT-PCR kit. Libraries were constructed in a second round of multiplex PCR, after which size selection and purification were carried out. Paired-end sequencing of the libraries was performed with 100 bp reads on an Illumina HiSeq2000. On the authors' methods: Raw data were processed with SOAPnuke, discarding reads with adapters, uncalled bases, mean Phred below 15, or no exact constant-primer or identifier match. COPE v1.2.5 was used to merge the high-quality paired reads, and each unique nucleotide sequence was defined as a clonotype. MiTCR v1.1 was used to align clonotypes to the IMGT TRBV, TRBD and TRBJ reference segments. Only V-J combinations with frequency above 0.0001, covering 99% to 99.2% of repertoires, were analysed. A TCS score was defined as the ratio of F50 (clonal expansion) to E x V (chaos), with BLOSUM62-based TCRdist applied between CDR3 peptides within each V-J. Welch's t-statistics and random forest reduced around 550 V-J features to 13, which were used in a naive Bayes classifier (R e1071). The Morisita-Horn index was used to measure how similar the thyroid and blood repertoires were. Through fastp at Q25 and MiXCR, TCRdb rebuilt clones from the public reads, retaining in-frame beta chains. Rows merge per CDR3 protein into single entries with the most common DNA and genes. The V and J calls here are based on TCRdb, not the publication. The sample contains 75,000 to 100,000 distinct CDR3 sequences, approximately 40% of them found a single time. Of the sample, 10% falls within the top ten clones.

The clonotype originates from a young woman with Graves' hyperthyroidism. The sample consisted of peripheral blood or thyroid tissue (not recorded which).

In nucleotides, the sequence is TGCAGTGCTAGGCCCGGGACAGGGAGTACACCCCTCCACTTT. It encodes CSARPGTGSTPLHF. The receptor chain draws on TRBV20-1 and TRBJ1-6, and 9 junctional nucleotides match TRBD1. V is pruned by 3 bases and J by 11 bases, leaving 8 bases of the junction without a gene match. CDR3 length: 14 amino acids, cysteine to phenylalanine. The sequence is cut down to CDR3 DNA, 42 bases in frame from base 1. In the germline V gene (reference sequence), CDR1 corresponds to DFQATT and CDR2 to SNEGSKA.